This passage covers 17 T cell receptor beta chains from one sample sequenced in a study of blood T cell repertoires in COVID-19. The table came from immunoSEQ multiplex PCR; TCRdb's copy has only in-frame clones and leaves some out. This sample yields 200,000 to 250,000 clones, of which roughly nine tenths are seen a single time; approximately 3% belongs to the top ten. Sequencing input: PBMCs or T cells enriched from blood (not recorded which). These receptors originate from a woman aged 45-65 years in a cohort exposed to, infected with or recovered from COVID-19 (not recorded which).

This chain uses TRBV4-2 with TRBJ2-1; TRBD2 matches 16 bases. The junction had 4 bases not matched to a gene; V was cut back by 3 bases and J by 8 bases. Germline CDR1 and CDR2: LGHNA and YNFKEQ. The CDR3 contains 16 residues. The CDR3 here is CASSQGLAGGRDEQFF. As DNA, the CDR3 is TGTGCCAGCAGCCAGGGACTAGCGGGGGGGCGGGATGAGCAGTTCTTC.

Remarks on this clone: The junction differs from germline at one of its ends, possibly a read error. V usage is TRBV6-5 and J usage is TRBJ1-6; no reliable D call. There are 15 residues in the CDR3. CDR1 MNHEY and CDR2 SVGAGI come from the germline V gene. The CDR3 coding sequence is TGTGCCAGCAGTATTACTAGTACACAAGGTTCATCCCTCCACTTT. This sequence encodes CASSITSTQGSSLHF.

The gene calls are TRBV19 and TRBJ2-3; 7 bases line up with TRBD2. V shed 6 bases, J shed 1 base, and the junction held 7 bases outside the gene matches. There are 15 residues in the CDR3. Germline V CDR1 and CDR2: LNHDA, SQIVND (reference sequence). The CDR3 sequence is CASSRLAYGTDTQYF. The CDR3 bases are TGTGCCAGTAGCAGACTAGCTTATGGCACAGATACGCAGTATTTT. Using reference TRBV19 and TRBJ2-3 for the parts outside the CDR3, the full variable domain is DGGITQSPKYLFRKEGQNVTLSCEQNLNHDAMYWYRQDPGQGLRLIYYSQIVNDFQKGDIAEGYSVSREKKESFPLTVTSAQKNPTAFYLCASSRLAYGTDTQYFGPGTRLTVL.

The rearrangement links TRBV4-2 to TRBJ2-1; D is possibly TRBD2 (6 bases). Germline V gene sequence: CDR1 LGHNA, CDR2 YNFKEQ. CDR3 length: 12 residues. Deletions cut 0 bases from V and 12 bases from J, with 9 bases between. In DNA form, the CDR3 reads TGTGCCAGCAGCCAAGATTACGGGAGGCAGTTCTTC. Protein: CASSQDYGRQFF.

V and J are TRBV4-1 and TRBJ2-1; D is possibly TRBD2 (7 bases). This CDR3 has 15 residues. Trimming removed 3 bases at V and 8 bases at J, with 17 bases between. The V gene's germline CDR1 is MGHRA and CDR2 YSYEKL. The CDR3 region has the DNA TGCGCCAGCAGCCAGAGGGGGGGGGCCTTAGATGAGCAGTTCTTC. This sequence encodes CASSQRGGALDEQFF.

The chain employs TRBV3-1 (or the pseudogene TRBV3-2) and TRBJ2-1; unclear D gene. Trimming left V 2 bases short and J 3 bases short, with 14 bases between. Germline loops: CDR1 LGHDT, CDR2 YNNKEL (reference sequence). The CDR3 loop spans 16 amino acids. This chain's CDR3 is CASSQSRDSIYNEQFF. CDR3 bases: TGTGCCAGCAGCCAATCCCGAGACTCGATCTACAATGAGCAGTTCTTC.

The genes are TRBV2 and TRBJ2-1, with 8 bases aligning to TRBD1. CDR3 size: 14 residues. The germline gives CDR1 SNHLY, CDR2 FYNNEI. The ends lost 0 bases at V and 10 bases at J; junction bases unmatched: 5. In DNA form, the CDR3 reads TGTGCCAGCAGTGAAGCAGGACAGGGTGGCGAGCAGTTCTTC. It translates to CASSEAGQGGEQFF.

In its sample, this clone was seen once. V is TRBV2 and J is TRBJ1-5; TRBD1 aligns across 8 bases. Germline V gives CDR1 SNHLY, CDR2 FYNNEI. The CDR3 extends over 14 amino acids. Trimming removed 10 bases from V and 7 bases from J; junction bases left unmatched: 12. In DNA, the CDR3 is TGTGCCACCTCGGGACAGGTTAGGGACCAGCCCCAGCATTTT. Translated, it gives CATSGQVRDQPQHF.

This chain uses TRBV6-5 with TRBJ2-5, with D tentatively TRBD2 (5 bases). Germline V lookup: CDR1 MNHEY, CDR2 SVGAGI. The V end lost 6 bases, the J end lost 6 bases, and 11 bases lay between the germline ends. CDR3 length: 12 amino acids. CDR3 amino acids: CASSWGDQTQYF. CDR3 bases: TGTGCCAGCAGCTGGGGAGACCAGACCCAGTACTTC.

The rearrangement links TRBV6-2 or TRBV6-3 to TRBJ1-3; perhaps TRBD1 as D (6 bases). V lost 6 bases and J lost 0, with 15 bases in between. CDR3 length equals 16 residues. CDR1 and CDR2 (germline): MNHEY, SVGEGT. CDR3 region: CASSWTARFSGNTIYF. The CDR3 DNA reads TGTGCCAGCAGCTGGACAGCAAGATTCTCTGGAAACACCATATATTTT.

This clone has a single count. Lacking the conserved final phenylalanine or tryptophan, this CDR3 likely reflects a read error. It is unclear where the CDR3 begins or ends on the DNA, so no DNA is shown, and the CDR3 is as TCRdb lists it. This sequence joins TRBV7-8 and TRBJ2-3; the DNA was not used to check the table's D call, TRBD2. Germline V gives CDR1 SGHVS, CDR2 FQNEAQ. Inclusive of both ends, the CDR3 amounts to 13 amino acids. This CDR3 reads CASSSSPVRLALV.

The chain employs TRBV5-1 and TRBJ1-4, with TRBD1 matching 11 bases. The ends lost 2 bases at V and 8 bases at J; junction bases unmatched: 8. Germline values: CDR1 SGHRS, CDR2 YFSETQ. The CDR3 sequence is 16 residues long. In DNA form, the CDR3 reads TGCGCCAGCAGCTTAAACCCGGGACAGGGGGGGGAAAAACTGTTTTTT. The encoded protein is CASSLNPGQGGEKLFF. Full variable domain (outside the CDR3, taken from reference TRBV5-1 and TRBJ1-4): KAGVTQTPRYLIKTRGQQVTLSCSPISGHRSVSWYQQTPGQGLQFLFEYFSETQRNKGNFPGRFSGRQFSNSRSEMNVSTLELGDSALYLCASSLNPGQGGEKLFFGSGTQLSVL.

CDR3: CSASIRELAGYNEQFF. DNA of the CDR3: TGCAGTGCTAGTATACGGGAACTAGCGGGGTATAATGAGCAGTTCTTC. The chain recombines TRBV20-1 with TRBJ2-1; 10 bases match TRBD2. With V trimmed by 3 bases and J by 7 bases, 12 bases remained unmatched. The CDR3 is 16 amino acids. Germline-derived CDR1 and CDR2 are DFQATT and SNEGSKA (reference sequence).

The chain combines TRBV9 with TRBJ2-3, with a possible D match to TRBD2 (7 bases). V was pared by 0 bases and J by 4 bases, with 12 bases between. Germline-derived CDR1 and CDR2 are SGDLS and YYNGEE. The CDR3 extends over 15 amino acids. CDR3 region: CASSVEWGGADTQYF. The DNA of the CDR3 is TGTGCCAGCAGCGTAGAGTGGGGGGGCGCAGATACGCAGTATTTT.

The genes are TRBV7-3 and TRBJ2-3, with D possibly TRBD2 on 7 matching bases. Trimming removed 1 base from V and 4 bases from J, with 18 bases in between. This CDR3 is 17 amino acids long. Germline CDR1 and CDR2: SGHTA and FQGTGA. The CDR3 sequence: CASSLRPGGSYSDTQYF. The DNA of the CDR3 is TGTGCCAGCAGCTTAAGGCCGGGGGGCAGTTATTCAGATACGCAGTATTTT.

The chain uses TRBV19 and TRBJ1-2; 8 nucleotides match TRBD1. Germline CDR1 is LNHDA and CDR2 is SQIVND (reference sequence). After removal of 5 bases from V and 3 bases from J, the junction contained 2 bases not matched to a gene. This CDR3 has 13 amino acids. For the CDR3, the DNA is TGTGCCAGTAGTGGACAGGGTGACTATGGCTACACCTTC. Its protein is CASSGQGDYGYTF. Supplemented by reference TRBV19 and TRBJ1-2, the full variable domain reads DGGITQSPKYLFRKEGQNVTLSCEQNLNHDAMYWYRQDPGQGLRLIYYSQIVNDFQKGDIAEGYSVSREKKESFPLTVTSAQKNPTAFYLCASSGQGDYGYTFGSGTRLTVV.

This clone was recorded only once. V and J are TRBV5-1 and TRBJ2-1, with 11 nucleotides matching TRBD2. Germline V CDR1 and CDR2: SGHRS, YFSETQ. This CDR3 has 17 amino acids. J gave up 7 bases and V 2 bases, and 11 bases lay outside the gene matches. The CDR3, as DNA: TGCGCCAGCAGCTTATCCGGAAATAGCGGGGGGGCTAATGAGCAGTTCTTC. Amino acid sequence: CASSLSGNSGGANEQFF.